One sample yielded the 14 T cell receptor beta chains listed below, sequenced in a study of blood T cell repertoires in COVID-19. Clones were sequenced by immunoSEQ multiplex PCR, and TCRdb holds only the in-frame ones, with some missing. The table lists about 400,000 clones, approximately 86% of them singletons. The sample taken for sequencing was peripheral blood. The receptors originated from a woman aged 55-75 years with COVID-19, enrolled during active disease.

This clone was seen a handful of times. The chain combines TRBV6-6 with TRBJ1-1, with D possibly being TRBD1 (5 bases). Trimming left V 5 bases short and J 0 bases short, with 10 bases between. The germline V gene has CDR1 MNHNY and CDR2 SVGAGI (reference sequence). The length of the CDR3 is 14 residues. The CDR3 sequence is CASSRDSLNTEAFF. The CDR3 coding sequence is TGTGCCAGCAGTCGAGACAGCCTGAACACTGAAGCTTTCTTT.

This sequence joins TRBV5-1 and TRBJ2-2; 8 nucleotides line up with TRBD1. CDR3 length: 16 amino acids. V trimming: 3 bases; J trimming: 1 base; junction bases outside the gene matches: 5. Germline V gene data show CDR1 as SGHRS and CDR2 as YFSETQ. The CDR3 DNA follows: TGCGCCAGCAGCTCCCCGGGACAGGAGAACACCGGGGAGCTGTTTTTT. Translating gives CASSSPGQENTGELFF.

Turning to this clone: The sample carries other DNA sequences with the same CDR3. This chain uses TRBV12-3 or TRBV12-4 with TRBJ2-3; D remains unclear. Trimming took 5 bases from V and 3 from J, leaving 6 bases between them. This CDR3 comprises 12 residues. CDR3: CASSPGTDTQYF. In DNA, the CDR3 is TGTGCCAGCAGTCCAGGAACAGATACGCAGTATTTT.

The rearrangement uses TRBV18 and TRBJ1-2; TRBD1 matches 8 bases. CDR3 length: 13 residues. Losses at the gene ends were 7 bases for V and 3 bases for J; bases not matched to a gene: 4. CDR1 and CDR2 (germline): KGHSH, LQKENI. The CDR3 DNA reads TGTGCCAGCTACGGACAGGGCTACTATGGCTACACCTTC. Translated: CASYGQGYYGYTF.

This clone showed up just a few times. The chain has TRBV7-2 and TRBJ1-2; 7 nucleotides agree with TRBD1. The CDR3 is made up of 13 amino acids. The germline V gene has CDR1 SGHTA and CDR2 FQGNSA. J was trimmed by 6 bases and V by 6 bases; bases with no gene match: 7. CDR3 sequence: CASSPGGSHGYTF. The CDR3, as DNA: TGTGCCAGCAGTCCAGGGGGTAGCCATGGCTACACCTTC.

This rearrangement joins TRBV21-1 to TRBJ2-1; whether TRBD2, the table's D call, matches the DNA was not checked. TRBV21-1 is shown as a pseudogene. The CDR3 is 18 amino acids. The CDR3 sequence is CASSKARRGGGPPNEQFF. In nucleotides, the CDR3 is TGTGCCAGCAGCAAAGCCCGGAGGGGAGGGGGTCCCCCGAATGAGCAGTTCTTC.

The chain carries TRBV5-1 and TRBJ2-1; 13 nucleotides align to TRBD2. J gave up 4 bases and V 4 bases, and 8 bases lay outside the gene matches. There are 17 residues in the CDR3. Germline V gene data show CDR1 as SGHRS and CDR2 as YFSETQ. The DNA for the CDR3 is TGCGCCAGCAGCGCGCTACTAGCGGGGGGGAAGTACAATGAGCAGTTCTTC. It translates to CASSALLAGGKYNEQFF.

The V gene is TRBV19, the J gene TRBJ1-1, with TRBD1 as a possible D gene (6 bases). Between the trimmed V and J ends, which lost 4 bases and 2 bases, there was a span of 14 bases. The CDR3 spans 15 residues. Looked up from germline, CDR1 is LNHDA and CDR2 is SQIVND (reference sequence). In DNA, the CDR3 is TGTGCCAGTAGTAAAAGACAGGACTCAAACACTGAAGCTTTCTTT. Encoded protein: CASSKRQDSNTEAFF.

Written as DNA, the CDR3 is TGTGCCAGCAGCCAAAAATCCGGGTCTGAAGCTTTCTTT. The encoded protein is CASSQKSGSEAFF. The V and J genes are TRBV11-2 and TRBJ1-1, with D unresolved. In germline, CDR1 is SGHAT, CDR2 FQNNGV. This CDR3 contains 13 residues. Trimming removed 5 bases from V and 6 bases from J, with 13 bases in between.

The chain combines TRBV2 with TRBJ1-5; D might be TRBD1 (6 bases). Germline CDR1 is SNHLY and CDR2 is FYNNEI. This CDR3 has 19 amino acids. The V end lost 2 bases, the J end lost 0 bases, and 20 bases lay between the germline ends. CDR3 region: CASSEPTGSKLYSNQPQHF. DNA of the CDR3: TGTGCCAGCAGTGAACCAACAGGGTCAAAGCTTTATAGCAATCAGCCCCAGCATTTT.

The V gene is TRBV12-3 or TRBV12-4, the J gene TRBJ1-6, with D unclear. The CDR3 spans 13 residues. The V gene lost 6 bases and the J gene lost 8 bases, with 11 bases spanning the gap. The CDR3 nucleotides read TGTGCCAGCAGCCATAAGGGAGATTCACCCCTCCACTTT. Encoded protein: CASSHKGDSPLHF.

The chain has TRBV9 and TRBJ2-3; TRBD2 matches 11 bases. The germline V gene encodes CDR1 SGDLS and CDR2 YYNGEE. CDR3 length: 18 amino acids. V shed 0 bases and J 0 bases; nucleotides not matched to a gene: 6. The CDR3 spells CASSVELAGDLSTDTQYF. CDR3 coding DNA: TGTGCCAGCAGCGTAGAACTAGCGGGGGACCTTAGCACAGATACGCAGTATTTT. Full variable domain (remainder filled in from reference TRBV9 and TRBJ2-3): DSGVTQTPKHLITATGQRVTLRCSPRSGDLSVYWYQQSLDQGLQFLIQYYNGEERAKGNILERFSAQQFPDLHSELNLSSLELGDSALYFCASSVELAGDLSTDTQYFGPGTRLTVL.

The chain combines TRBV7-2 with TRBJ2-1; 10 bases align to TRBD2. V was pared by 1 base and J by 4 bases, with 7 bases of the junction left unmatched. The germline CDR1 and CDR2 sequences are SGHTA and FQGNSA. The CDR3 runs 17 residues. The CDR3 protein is CASSLVVGLAYYNEQFF. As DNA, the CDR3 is TGTGCCAGCAGCTTAGTCGTGGGACTAGCGTATTACAATGAGCAGTTCTTC.

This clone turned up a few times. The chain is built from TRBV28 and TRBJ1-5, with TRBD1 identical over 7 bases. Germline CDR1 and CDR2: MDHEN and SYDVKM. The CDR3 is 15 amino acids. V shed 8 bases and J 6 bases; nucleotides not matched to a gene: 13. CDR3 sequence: CASLQGSRGGQPQHF. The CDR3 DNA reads TGTGCCAGCCTACAGGGGTCACGGGGGGGTCAGCCCCAGCATTTT. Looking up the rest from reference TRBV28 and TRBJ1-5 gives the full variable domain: DVKVTQSSRYLVKRTGEKVFLECVQDMDHENMFWYRQDPGLGLRLIYFSYDVKMKEKGDIPEGYSVSREKKERFSLILESASTNQTSMYLCASLQGSRGGQPQHFGDGTRLSIL.